The 19 T cell receptor beta chains below come from one sample, sequenced in a study of blood T cell repertoires in COVID-19. Here immunoSEQ multiplex PCR was the method, and the copy in TCRdb shows in-frame clones only, minus some. This table has over 150,000 clones, approximately 85% appearing once. The specimen sequenced was peripheral blood. These receptors were taken from a man older than 75 with COVID-19, enrolled during active disease.

The chain recombines TRBV4-1 with TRBJ2-1; tentatively, D is TRBD1 (5 bases). V was shortened by 1 base and J by 6 bases, with 10 bases between the two germline ends. The CDR3 sequence is 14 residues long. The germline gives CDR1 MGHRA, CDR2 YSYEKL. CDR3 in amino acids: CASSQALRVNEQFF. The CDR3 bases are TGCGCCAGCAGCCAAGCTCTCAGGGTCAATGAGCAGTTCTTC.

V is TRBV12-5 and J is TRBJ1-6; D may be TRBD1 (6 bases). The CDR3 sequence is 17 residues long. Germline CDR1 reads LGHNT; CDR2 reads FRNRAP. Trimming left V 3 bases short and J 8 bases short, with 20 bases between. The CDR3 DNA sequence: TGTGCTAGTGGTTTCCTACCTAGACAGGCGGGGGATTCACCCCTCCACTTT. Translation: CASGFLPRQAGDSPLHF.

This clone was seen just once. The rearrangement uses TRBV6-5 and TRBJ1-1; D is perhaps TRBD1 (6 bases). CDR3 length equals 14 residues. In germline, CDR1 is MNHEY, CDR2 SVGAGI. Deletions cut 5 bases from V and 3 bases from J, with 13 bases between. The DNA of the CDR3 is TGTGCCAGCAGTAGAATGGGGGCATACACTGAAGCTTTCTTT. Its protein is CASSRMGAYTEAFF.

This chain connects TRBV5-6 to TRBJ1-2; the D is unclear. V dropped 1 base and J dropped 4 bases, with 8 bases sitting between them. The CDR3 is made up of 13 amino acids. Germline CDR1 SGHDT, CDR2 YYEEEE. This CDR3 reads CASSLFGSYGYTF. The DNA of the CDR3 is TGTGCCAGCAGCTTGTTTGGGAGCTATGGCTACACCTTC.

The rearrangement joins TRBV4-1 to TRBJ2-5, with D possibly TRBD1 on 6 matching bases. Germline V gene lookup returns CDR1 MGHRA and CDR2 YSYEKL. Trimming took off 0 bases at V and 5 bases at J, with 13 bases between the two ends. CDR3 length: 15 amino acids. The CDR3 protein is CASSQDPAGVETQYF. The CDR3 DNA sequence: TGCGCCAGCAGCCAAGATCCCGCAGGGGTGGAGACCCAGTACTTC.

This chain uses TRBV3-1 (or the pseudogene TRBV3-2) with TRBJ2-5, with TRBD2 matching 10 bases. The CDR3 sequence is 17 residues long. V lost 1 base, J lost 5 bases, and 10 bases stayed unmatched. Germline values: CDR1 LGHDT, CDR2 YNNKEL (reference sequence). This CDR3 is CASSQARSAGGTETQYF. The CDR3 DNA sequence: TGTGCCAGCAGCCAAGCTCGATCAGCGGGGGGGACCGAGACCCAGTACTTC.

The CDR3 reads CASSHGQGRAFF. The CDR3 DNA sequence: TGTGCCAGCTCACATGGACAGGGTCGAGCTTTCTTT. The chain joins TRBV18 to TRBJ1-1; 8 nucleotides agree with TRBD1. Germline CDR1 reads KGHSH; CDR2 reads LQKENI. J gave up 10 bases and V 4 bases, and 5 bases lay outside the gene matches. This CDR3 comprises 12 residues.

The chain is built from TRBV2 and TRBJ1-1; D possibly corresponds to TRBD1 (6 bases). This CDR3 spans 15 amino acids. Germline-derived CDR1 and CDR2 are SNHLY and FYNNEI. The germline V and J ends were trimmed by 4 bases and 2 bases, with 14 bases remaining between them. CDR3 in amino acids: CASSVPGQFNTEAFF. CDR3 bases: TGTGCCAGCAGTGTCCCCGGACAGTTCAACACTGAAGCTTTCTTT.

V usage is TRBV21-1 and J usage is TRBJ2-3; TRBD2, the table's D call, lacks a check against the DNA. TRBV21-1 represents a pseudogene. The CDR3 is 15 amino acids. The CDR3 loop is CASSKVGGVTDTQYF. The CDR3 DNA is TGTGCCAGCAGCAAAGTGGGGGGTGTGACAGATACGCAGTATTTT.

The chain links TRBV3-1 (or the pseudogene TRBV3-2) to TRBJ2-3; 7 nucleotides line up with TRBD2. This CDR3 has 15 amino acids. Trimming took 2 bases from V and 2 from J; bases not matched to a gene: 4. CDR1 is LGHDT, CDR2 YNNKEL, per germline (reference sequence). This CDR3 is CASSQPSGLTDTQYF. The CDR3, as DNA: TGTGCCAGCAGCCAACCTAGCGGACTCACAGATACGCAGTATTTT.

The chain employs TRBV4-2 and TRBJ2-1; 9 bases align to TRBD1. V gave up 0 bases and J gave up 1 base; unmatched junction bases: 4. CDR1 is LGHNA and CDR2 is YNFKEQ in the germline V gene. This CDR3 comprises 17 residues. The DNA for the CDR3 is TGTGCCAGCAGCCAAGAGAGGACAGGGGCATCCTACAATGAGCAGTTCTTC. Encoded protein: CASSQERTGASYNEQFF.

Note on this clone: Different DNA sequences within this sample yield the same CDR3. This chain joins TRBV5-1 and TRBJ1-5; 7 bases match TRBD1. The CDR3 is 14 amino acids. Germline loops: CDR1 SGHRS, CDR2 YFSETQ. The V and J ends lost 0 bases and 4 bases, in that order; junction bases with no gene match: 1. DNA for the CDR3: TGCGCCAGCAGCTTGGCAGGGGGGAATCAGCCCCAGCATTTT. Translation: CASSLAGGNQPQHF.

V and J are TRBV4-1 and TRBJ1-1; 8 bases align to TRBD1. The CDR3 is made up of 15 amino acids. The V gene's germline CDR1 is MGHRA and CDR2 YSYEKL. Trimming cost V 6 bases and J 1 base; bases outside gene matches: 7. CDR3 sequence reads: CASSRRGQGNTEAFF. The DNA for the CDR3 is TGCGCCAGCAGTCGCAGGGGGCAGGGGAACACTGAAGCTTTCTTT.

DNA of the CDR3: TGTGCCAGCAGCCTCACCCTCGGGGAAAAACTGTTTTTT. Protein product: CASSLTLGEKLFF. The chain combines TRBV11-2 with TRBJ1-4, with unresolved D. Trimming removed 5 bases at V and 8 bases at J, with 12 bases between. Germline CDR1 is SGHAT and CDR2 is FQNNGV. The CDR3 consists of 13 residues.

The DNA for the CDR3 is TGTGCCAGCTCTGGGAGGAGGATGAACACTGAAGCTTTCTTT. This translates into CASSGRRMNTEAFF. The rearrangement links TRBV7-8 to TRBJ1-1; D gene ambiguous. The CDR3 has 14 residues. Germline V gene lookup returns CDR1 SGHVS and CDR2 FQNEAQ. V was shortened by 8 bases and J by 0 bases, with 13 bases between the two germline ends.

This chain links TRBV5-6 with TRBJ1-4, with 7 bases that match TRBD1. Germline loops: CDR1 SGHDT, CDR2 YYEEEE. J gave up 2 bases and V 4 bases, and 5 bases lay outside the gene matches. The CDR3 length is 15 residues. The CDR3 spells CASSAGGSTNEKLFF. The CDR3 region has the DNA TGTGCCAGCAGCGCAGGGGGTTCTACTAATGAAAAACTGTTTTTT.

The chain carries TRBV11-2 and TRBJ2-5, with 10 bases lining up with TRBD2. Trimming cost V 7 bases and J 4 bases; bases outside gene matches: 6. In germline, CDR1 is SGHAT, CDR2 FQNNGV. This CDR3 region has 14 residues. The CDR3, as DNA: TGTGCCAGCACCCGAGCGGGGGGGGGAGAGACCCAGTACTTC. It specifies CASTRAGGGETQYF.

The CDR3 reads CASSLGGTGFTETQYF. The CDR3 DNA is TGTGCCAGCAGCTTGGGAGGGACAGGGTTTACGGAGACCCAGTACTTC. This chain joins TRBV5-6 and TRBJ2-5; 9 nucleotides agree with TRBD1. Per germline, CDR1 SGHDT and CDR2 YYEEEE. V gave up 0 bases and J gave up 5 bases; unmatched junction bases: 8. This CDR3 comprises 16 residues.

The chain couples TRBV4-2 to TRBJ2-3; possible D gene TRBD1, 5 bases. Germline V gene lookup returns CDR1 LGHNA and CDR2 YNFKEQ. Between the trimmed V and J ends, which lost 1 base and 0 bases, there was a span of 8 bases. This CDR3 is 15 amino acids long. In nucleotides, the CDR3 is TGTGCCAGCAGCCAAGTACAGGCTAGCACAGATACGCAGTATTTT. It yields the protein CASSQVQASTDTQYF.